What follows is one TCR beta chain and its context. The data stem from a study of technical replicates of blood from several donors. Trimming cost V 6 bases and J 6 bases, with 12 bases left between them. CDR1 and CDR2 from the germline V gene are MNHEY and SVGAGI. The CDR3 sequence is 14 residues long. Assay used: immunoSEQ multiplex PCR; TCRdb lists only in-frame clones, some missing. Of under 100,000 clones in the sample, more than 90% were seen once. The sequence was collected from a human donor in good health. The chain carries TRBV6-5 and TRBJ1-6; possible D gene TRBD1, 6 bases. The sample consisted of T cells isolated from PBMCs. The CDR3 nucleotides are TGTGCCAGCAGGTTTAACAGGGTTAATTCACCCCTCCACTTT. Its protein is CASRFNRVNSPLHF.